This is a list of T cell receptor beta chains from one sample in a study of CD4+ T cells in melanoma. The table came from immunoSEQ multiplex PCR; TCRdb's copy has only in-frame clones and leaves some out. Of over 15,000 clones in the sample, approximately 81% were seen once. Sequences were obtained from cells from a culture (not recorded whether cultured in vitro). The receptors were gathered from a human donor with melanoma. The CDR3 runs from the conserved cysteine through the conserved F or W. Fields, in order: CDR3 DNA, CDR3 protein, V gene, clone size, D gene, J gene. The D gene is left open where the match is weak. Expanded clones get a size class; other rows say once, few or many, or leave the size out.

DNA: TGCGCCAGCAGCTTGGAGCCTACCGCATGGAAAAATGAGCAGTTCTTC
CDR3: CASSLEPTAWKNEQFF
V: TRBV5-1
size: NA
D: NA
J: TRBJ2-1

DNA: TGTGCCAGCAGCCGCAACATTGTTAGTGGTGGCTACACCTTC
CDR3: CASSRNIVSGGYTF
V: TRBV14
size: NA
D: NA
J: TRBJ1-2

DNA: TGTGCCAGCTCACGGGGCCCCCCGACCCGGGAGGACGAGCAGTACTTC
CDR3: CASSRGPPTREDEQYF
V: TRBV18
size: NA
D: TRBD2
J: TRBJ2-7

DNA: TGCGCCAGCAGCCGGGATGTGTGGGGCTCTGGAAACACCATATATTTT
CDR3: CASSRDVWGSGNTIYF
V: TRBV4-1
size: NA
D: NA
J: TRBJ1-3

DNA: TGCAGCGTTGTAAAAACAGTCGGGGGCCCAGAGACCCAGTACTTC
CDR3: CSVVKTVGGPETQYF
V: TRBV29-1
size: once
D: NA
J: TRBJ2-5

DNA: TGTGCCAGTAGTATAGGACCCAAAGGAGAGCAGTACTTC
CDR3: CASSIGPKGEQYF
V: TRBV19
size: NA
D: NA
J: TRBJ2-7

DNA: TGTGCCAGCAGCTTATTTACCCTATGGGGATCGGACACAGATACGCAGTATTTT
CDR3: CASSLFTLWGSDTDTQYF
V: TRBV7-9
size: NA
D: NA
J: TRBJ2-3

DNA: TGTGCCAGCAGCTTAGGGACGGGTGGCGTAGGCACCGGGGAGCTGTTTTTT
CDR3: CASSLGTGGVGTGELFF
V: TRBV11-3
size: NA
D: NA
J: TRBJ2-2

DNA: TGTGCCAGCGGGTCCCACAGTATTGGGTCGACAGATACGCAGTATTTT
CDR3: CASGSHSIGSTDTQYF
V: TRBV6-6
size: NA
D: NA
J: TRBJ2-3

DNA: TGTGCCAGCAGTTACTCGAGCGGGGGAGTGAGGCAGCAGTACTTC
CDR3: CASSYSSGGVRQQYF
V: TRBV6-5
size: NA
D: TRBD2
J: TRBJ2-7

DNA: TGTGCCTGGAGTGCGCCAGAGGTCTCCTACAATGAGCAGTTCTTC
CDR3: CAWSAPEVSYNEQFF
V: TRBV30
size: once
D: NA
J: TRBJ2-1

DNA: TGCGCCAGCAGCCAAGGGGCACGGGGGCACGGCTATAATTCACCCCTCCACTTT
CDR3: CASSQGARGHGYNSPLHF
V: TRBV4-1
size: NA
D: NA
J: TRBJ1-6

DNA: TGTGCCTGGGATCAAAGCGCTCGAGCCGCGGGCACCTACAATGAGCAGTTCTTC
CDR3: CAWDQSARAAGTYNEQFF
V: TRBV30
size: NA
D: NA
J: TRBJ2-1

DNA: TGCGCCAGCAGCGACCCAGGGGGGGACACTGAAGCTTTCTTT
CDR3: CASSDPGGDTEAFF
V: TRBV5-1
size: NA
D: TRBD1
J: TRBJ1-1

DNA: TGTGCCAGCAGCTCCTTGGGGCCTATAACTAGCACAGATACGCAGTATTTT
CDR3: CASSSLGPITSTDTQYF
V: TRBV11-2
size: NA
D: NA
J: TRBJ2-3

DNA: TGTGCCAGCAGTTACTGGACTGGACAGGGGAATGAAAAACTGTTTTTT
CDR3: CASSYWTGQGNEKLFF
V: TRBV6-5
size: NA
D: TRBD1
J: TRBJ1-4

DNA: TGTGCCAGCAGTCCGGACAATTCCCTCTCTGGAAACACCATATATTTT
CDR3: CASSPDNSLSGNTIYF
V: TRBV2
size: NA
D: NA
J: TRBJ1-3

DNA: TGCAGCGTTGGTTTCAGCACAGATACGCAGTATTTT
CDR3: CSVGFSTDTQYF
V: TRBV29-1
size: NA
D: NA
J: TRBJ2-3

DNA: TGTGCCAGCAGCTTTAGGGAGCGGGGGGTAAGAGGCACAGATACGCAGTATTTT
CDR3: CASSFRERGVRGTDTQYF
V: TRBV7-8
size: NA
D: TRBD2
J: TRBJ2-3

DNA: TGTGCCAGCAGCCAAATGGACAGCTTCTATGGCTACACCTTC
CDR3: CASSQMDSFYGYTF
V: TRBV14
size: NA
D: NA
J: TRBJ1-2

DNA: TGTGCCAGTAGTTGGGCAGGGAGTGATTCACCCCTCCACTTT
CDR3: CASSWAGSDSPLHF
V: TRBV19
size: NA
D: NA
J: TRBJ1-6

DNA: TGTGCCAGCAGCTTAGATCCGAATCAGCCCCAGCATTTT
CDR3: CASSLDPNQPQHF
V: TRBV7-9
size: NA
D: NA
J: TRBJ1-5

DNA: TGTGCCAGCAGCCGCAGGGGATTCGGAAACACCATATATTTT
CDR3: CASSRRGFGNTIYF
V: TRBV28
size: NA
D: NA
J: TRBJ1-3

DNA: TGTGCCAGGGTTTTGTGTCACGGGGGTACCTACAATGAGCAGTTCTTC
CDR3: CARVLCHGGTYNEQFF
V: TRBV9
size: NA
D: NA
J: TRBJ2-1

DNA: TGTGCCAGCAGCTTGGTGTTTCGGCAGGCGGGGGGCACCGGGGAGCTGTTTTTT
CDR3: CASSLVFRQAGGTGELFF
V: TRBV5-6
size: NA
D: TRBD2
J: TRBJ2-2

DNA: TGTGCCAGCGATAGTCTGGGACAGGGGGCGCGTGAGCAGTACTTC
CDR3: CASDSLGQGAREQYF
V: TRBV4-2
size: NA
D: TRBD1
J: TRBJ2-7

DNA: TGCGCCAGCAGCGAGACAGGGGGAAACTACGAGCAGTACTTC
CDR3: CASSETGGNYEQYF
V: TRBV5-1
size: NA
D: TRBD1
J: TRBJ2-7

DNA: TGCAGTGCTACTGATGAGGAACGTCTGTTCTTC
CDR3: CSATDEERLFF
V: TRBV20-1
size: NA
D: NA
J: TRBJ2-1

DNA: TGTGCCAGCAGCGCGGGGGGGGCACGGGGCGAGACCCAGTACTTC
CDR3: CASSAGGARGETQYF
V: TRBV9
size: NA
D: TRBD2
J: TRBJ2-5

DNA: TGTGCCAGCAGTGTCCCCTCAACAGGGGGCACTGAAGCTTTCTTT
CDR3: CASSVPSTGGTEAFF
V: TRBV25-1
size: NA
D: TRBD1
J: TRBJ1-1

DNA: TGTGCCAGTAGCAAACGAGGGGGATTGTCTTACGGCAATCAGCCCCAGCATTTT
CDR3: CASSKRGGLSYGNQPQHF
V: TRBV19
size: once
D: NA
J: TRBJ1-5

DNA: TGCGCCAGTAGCACCAAGAACACCGGGGAGCTGTTTTTT
CDR3: CASSTKNTGELFF
V: TRBV5-1
size: NA
D: NA
J: TRBJ2-2

DNA: TGCAGCGCCCAAAGACAGGGTGGCACTGAAGCTTTCTTT
CDR3: CSAQRQGGTEAFF
V: TRBV29-1
size: NA
D: TRBD1
J: TRBJ1-1

DNA: TGTGCCAGCAGCCAACCAAACACAGATACGCAGTATTTT
CDR3: CASSQPNTDTQYF
V: TRBV14
size: NA
D: NA
J: TRBJ2-3

DNA: TGTGCCAGCAGCTTTACAGGGGCCCCCCTTGAGGAGCAGTTCTTC
CDR3: CASSFTGAPLEEQFF
V: TRBV7-3
size: NA
D: TRBD1
J: TRBJ2-1

DNA: TGTGCCAGCAGTGACGTAGGAGCGAGGGCCCTCCACTTT
CDR3: CASSDVGARALHF
V: TRBV25-1
size: NA
D: NA
J: TRBJ1-6

DNA: TGTGCCAGCAGCACGGGTGAGGGGGGGGCTTTCTTT
CDR3: CASSTGEGGAFF
V: TRBV13
size: NA
D: NA
J: TRBJ1-1